The 9 T cell receptor beta chains below all came from one sample that was sequenced in a study of blood T cell repertoires in COVID-19. Profiling relied on immunoSEQ multiplex PCR, and the TCRdb table lists in-frame clones only, not all of them. This table has roughly 280,000 clones, 87% appearing once. The sequencing sample was made of peripheral blood. The receptor source for this set is a woman between 45 and 60 years old who had recovered from COVID-19.

This clone was counted a single time. This sequence joins TRBV9 and TRBJ2-1; a weak D match, TRBD1 (5 bases). Trimming left V 0 bases short and J 12 bases short, with 16 bases between. Per germline, CDR1 SGDLS and CDR2 YYNGEE. This CDR3 is built from 14 residues. CDR3 bases: TGTGCCAGCAGCGTAGAATTAGGGGCAGAAGGGCAGTTCTTC. This sequence encodes CASSVELGAEGQFF.

The chain joins TRBV19 to TRBJ1-1; D gene uncertain. The length of the CDR3 is 14 residues. Trimming pared 7 bases from V and 4 bases from J, leaving 16 bases between. Looked up from germline, CDR1 is LNHDA and CDR2 is SQIVND (reference sequence). Written as DNA, the CDR3 is TGTGCCAGTACCTCACTGAAAGTCGGCACTGAAGCTTTCTTT. Translated, it gives CASTSLKVGTEAFF.

The chain joins TRBV2 to TRBJ1-4; D might be TRBD1 (5 bases). Germline CDR1 SNHLY, CDR2 FYNNEI. There are 13 residues in the CDR3. Between the trimmed V and J ends, which lost 3 bases and 12 bases, there was a span of 14 bases. The CDR3 here is CASSEVRQGELFF. CDR3 coding DNA: TGTGCCAGCAGTGAGGTGAGGCAGGGTGAACTGTTTTTT.

The chain combines TRBV6-5 with TRBJ2-7, with a tentative D call TRBD1 (5 bases). V was trimmed by 7 bases and J by 2 bases, leaving 15 bases between them. Germline CDR1 MNHEY, CDR2 SVGAGI. This CDR3 has 14 amino acids. CDR3 residues: CASIPPHRTYEQYF. The CDR3 DNA follows: TGTGCCAGCATCCCCCCGCACAGGACCTACGAGCAGTACTTC.

This clone showed up just once. The gene calls are TRBV7-2 and TRBJ1-3, with TRBD1 as a possible D gene (5 bases). The V gene lost 2 bases and the J gene lost 8 bases, with 16 bases spanning the gap. The CDR3 runs to 15 residues. Germline-derived CDR1 and CDR2 are SGHTA and FQGNSA. CDR3 DNA sequence: TGTGCCAGCAGCTTAATGTCGGCAGGGAGGGACACCATATATTTT. It encodes CASSLMSAGRDTIYF.

The chain uses TRBV6-2 or TRBV6-3 and TRBJ1-5; D may be TRBD1 (6 bases). CDR1 MNHEY and CDR2 SVGEGT come from the germline V gene. V lost 6 bases to trimming and J lost 11 bases, with 17 bases between them. The CDR3 runs to 13 residues. The CDR3 sequence: CASSNGQPVAQHF. The CDR3 coding sequence is TGTGCCAGCAGCAATGGACAGCCCGTGGCCCAGCATTTT.

V is TRBV18 and J is TRBJ1-2; the D gene is possibly TRBD1 (5 bases). The CDR3 is made up of 14 amino acids. The V gene lost 0 bases and the J gene lost 6 bases, with 11 bases spanning the gap. CDR1 and CDR2 (germline): KGHSH, LQKENI. In DNA form, the CDR3 reads TGTGCCAGCTCACCACCGGGGCAGGTCGATGGCTACACCTTC. It encodes CASSPPGQVDGYTF.

The V call is TRBV19, the J call TRBJ2-7; the match to TRBD2 covers 8 bases. The CDR3 is 15 residues long. After removal of 2 bases from V and 4 bases from J, the junction contained 7 bases not matched to a gene. Germline CDR1 is LNHDA and CDR2 is SQIVND (reference sequence). CDR3 coding DNA: TGTGCCAGTAGTATACTGAGCGGGAGAATATACGAGCAGTACTTC. Amino acids: CASSILSGRIYEQYF.

This chain links TRBV27 with TRBJ2-1, with 9 nucleotides matching TRBD2. The junction had 9 bases not matched to a gene; V was cut back by 6 bases and J by 6 bases. The CDR3 is made up of 15 amino acids. Germline V gene data show CDR1 as MNHEY and CDR2 as SMNVEV (reference sequence). The CDR3 sequence is CASSSSGRRVNEQFF. CDR3 DNA: TGTGCCAGCAGCAGTAGCGGGAGAAGGGTCAATGAGCAGTTCTTC.